This entry describes one TCR beta chain. This entry belongs to a study of radiation and T cells in renal cell carcinoma. Treatment indicated: treatment-naive control, cytoreductive nephrectomy. Control tumors came from treatment-naive patients without prior radiation. Control tumors came from several females and over 9 males, aged about 35 to 85. TCRdb's copy holds only in-frame clones and misses some; the assay was immunoSEQ multiplex PCR. The data contain more than 15,000 clones, approximately 50% of them singletons. The receptor was isolated from a man aged 45 to 65 with renal cell carcinoma. Sequencing used tumor tissue, obtained from a patient whose treatment was nephrectomy without radiotherapy.

The CDR3 region has the DNA TGCAGCGTCGTTAAGGGACTTTACAATGAGCAGTTCTTC. Translating it yields CSVVKGLYNEQFF. The gene calls are TRBV29-1 and TRBJ2-1; D is possibly TRBD2 (6 bases). CDR1 SQVTM and CDR2 ANQGSEA come from the germline V gene. The length of the CDR3 is 13 residues. V was shortened by 6 bases and J by 4 bases, with 13 bases between the two germline ends.